This T cell receptor (beta chain) was retrieved from a study of blood T cell repertoires in COVID-19. Clones were sequenced by immunoSEQ multiplex PCR, and TCRdb holds only the in-frame ones, with some missing. The sample carries approximately 260,000 clones, 80% to 85% recorded once. Before being deemed recovered, Cohort 3 donors had two negative PCRs, clearance, or symptom resolution. This receptor was identified in a middle-aged man who had recovered from COVID-19. Sequencing was performed on PBMCs or T cells enriched from blood (not recorded which).

The CDR3 loop is CASSSGLAGAREQYF. DNA of the CDR3: TGCGCCAGCAGCTCCGGACTAGCGGGAGCGAGAGAGCAGTACTTC. This rearrangement joins TRBV5-1 to TRBJ2-7, with 13 nucleotides matching TRBD2. V gave up 3 bases and J gave up 7 bases; unmatched junction bases: 7. CDR3 size: 15 residues. Germline assignment: CDR1 SGHRS and CDR2 YFSETQ. The full variable domain, rest sourced from reference TRBV5-1 and TRBJ2-7, is KAGVTQTPRYLIKTRGQQVTLSCSPISGHRSVSWYQQTPGQGLQFLFEYFSETQRNKGNFPGRFSGRQFSNSRSEMNVSTLELGDSALYLCASSSGLAGAREQYFGPGTRLTVT.